One sample yielded the 17 T cell receptor beta chains listed below, sequenced in a study of early T cells in non-severe SARS-CoV-2 infection. TCRdb re-derived calls from the 5' RACE reads in MiXCR, one entry per CDR3 protein. Of 45,000 to 55,000 distinct CDR3 sequences in the sample, 13% are singletons; the top ten hold approximately 10%. The source material was whole blood. Receptors originate from an adult who was a healthcare worker with PCR-confirmed SARS-CoV-2 infection or an uninfected control (not recorded which).

This clonotype was recorded at least ten times. The chain links TRBV3-1 to TRBJ2-3; D gene ambiguous. V lost 2 bases and J 4 bases, leaving 10 bases between the germline ends. The V gene's germline CDR1 is LGHDT and CDR2 YNNKEL (reference sequence). CDR3 length equals 14 residues. DNA of the CDR3: TGTGCCAGCAGCCAAAGGACCCAGCCAGATACGCAGTATTTT. Its protein is CASSQRTQPDTQYF.

The V gene is TRBV10-3, the J gene TRBJ2-1; 10 bases are shared with TRBD2. The CDR3 contains 15 residues. The J segment lost 4 bases and the V segment lost 6 bases, leaving 6 bases of the junction unmatched. Germline CDR1 and CDR2: ENHRY and SYGVKD. In nucleotides, the CDR3 is TGTGCCATCAGACCCGGGACTAGCGATTACAATGAGCAGTTCTTC. Residues: CAIRPGTSDYNEQFF.

The chain recombines TRBV21-1 with TRBJ1-4; the table's D call TRBD1 went unverified against the DNA. TRBV21-1 is a listed pseudogene. There are 15 residues in the CDR3. CDR3 sequence reads: CASRTGGTANEKLFF. The CDR3, as DNA: TGTGCCAGCAGGACAGGGGGCACAGCTAATGAAAAACTGTTTTTT.

This clonotype was seen repeatedly, ten times or more. The V and J genes are TRBV6-1 and TRBJ2-3; 7 bases map to TRBD2. J was trimmed by 6 bases and V by 7 bases; bases with no gene match: 13. CDR1 is MNHNS and CDR2 is SASEGT in the germline V gene. The CDR3 is made up of 15 amino acids. CDR3 amino acids: CASKSGVMSVDTQYF. The CDR3, as DNA: TGTGCCAGCAAGAGCGGGGTCATGAGTGTGGATACGCAGTATTTT.

This clonotype was found many times. The chain recombines TRBV28 with TRBJ2-7; D is unresolved. Trimming took 5 bases from V and 0 from J, leaving 8 bases between them. The CDR3 extends over 13 amino acids. Per the germline V gene, CDR1 is MDHEN and CDR2 is SYDVKM. CDR3 sequence reads: CASSPGSSYEQYF. The CDR3, as DNA: TGTGCCAGCAGTCCCGGAAGCTCCTACGAGCAGTACTTC.

The rearrangement links TRBV11-2 to TRBJ2-1; D unresolved. CDR3 size: 11 residues. Trimming took off 3 bases at V and 13 bases at J, with 10 bases between the two ends. Looked up from germline, CDR1 is SGHAT and CDR2 is FQNNGV. CDR3 coding DNA: TGTGCCAGCAGCTTTTTCCTAATCCAGTTCTTC. Protein: CASSFFLIQFF.

This clonotype occurred many times. The chain is built from TRBV2 and TRBJ2-7, with D possibly matching TRBD2 (6 bases). The germline V gene encodes CDR1 SNHLY and CDR2 FYNNEI. V was clipped by 6 bases and J by 7 bases, with 16 bases between them. The CDR3 extends over 13 amino acids. The CDR3: CASRGGGPQEQYF. CDR3 nucleotides: TGTGCCAGCAGGGGAGGAGGGCCCCAGGAGCAGTACTTC. Full variable domain (rest looked up from reference TRBV2 and TRBJ2-7): EPEVTQTPSHQVTQMGQEVILRCVPISNHLYFYWYRQILGQKVEFLVSFYNNEISEKSEIFDDQFSVERPDGSNFTLKIRSTKLEDSAMYFCASRGGGPQEQYFGPGTRLTVT.

This sequence joins TRBV4-1 and TRBJ2-1; 7 bases fit TRBD1. Trimming cost V 5 bases and J 5 bases; bases outside gene matches: 15. Germline CDR1 and CDR2: MGHRA and YSYEKL. This CDR3 is 17 amino acids long. CDR3 sequence: CASSFRGPGTEDNEQFF. CDR3 in DNA: TGCGCCAGCAGCTTCAGGGGTCCCGGGACAGAAGACAATGAGCAGTTCTTC.

This clonotype came up many times. V usage is TRBV11-2 and J usage is TRBJ2-1, with TRBD2 identical over 7 bases. J gave up 7 bases and V 3 bases, and 12 bases lay outside the gene matches. CDR3 length: 16 residues. Germline V gene data show CDR1 as SGHAT and CDR2 as FQNNGV. The CDR3 reads CASSFKAGPIGNEQFF. In nucleotides, the CDR3 is TGTGCCAGCAGCTTCAAAGCGGGGCCCATTGGGAATGAGCAGTTCTTC.

This clonotype was observed many times. The chain employs TRBV30 and TRBJ1-1; the D gene is possibly TRBD1 (6 bases). Per germline, CDR1 GTSNPN and CDR2 SVGIG (reference sequence). The CDR3 is made up of 14 amino acids. Deletions cut 1 base from V and 1 base from J, with 10 bases between. The CDR3 loop is CAWSAPGQNTEAFF. The CDR3 bases are TGTGCCTGGAGTGCCCCGGGACAGAACACTGAAGCTTTCTTT.

The chain employs TRBV7-2 and TRBJ1-1, with D perhaps matching TRBD1 (5 bases). This CDR3 is built from 13 residues. V was clipped by 1 base and J by 5 bases, with 8 bases between them. CDR1 SGHTA and CDR2 FQGNSA come from the germline V gene. The CDR3 sequence is CASSLVRGTEAFF. CDR3 DNA: TGTGCCAGCAGCTTAGTCCGGGGGACTGAAGCTTTCTTT. Complete variable domain (other parts from reference TRBV7-2 and TRBJ1-1): GAGVSQSPSNKVTEKGKDVELRCDPISGHTALYWYRQSLGQGLEFLIYFQGNSAPDKSGLPSDRFSAERTGGSVSTLTIQRTQQEDSAVYLCASSLVRGTEAFFGQGTRLTVV.

This clonotype was counted only a few times. The rearrangement links TRBV28 to TRBJ1-1; maybe TRBD1 (5 bases). V was clipped by 3 bases and J by 5 bases, with 13 bases between them. Germline assignment: CDR1 MDHEN and CDR2 SYDVKM. The CDR3 has 14 residues. Here the CDR3 DNA reads TGTGCCAGCAGTTTTCGTAGCCGGGGGACTGAAGCTTTCTTT. This codes for CASSFRSRGTEAFF. The full variable domain, in which reference TRBV28 and TRBJ1-1 provide the parts outside the CDR3, is DVKVTQSSRYLVKRTGEKVFLECVQDMDHENMFWYRQDPGLGLRLIYFSYDVKMKEKGDIPEGYSVSREKKERFSLILESASTNQTSMYLCASSFRSRGTEAFFGQGTRLTVV.

This clonotype was seen ten or more times. The V gene is TRBV3-1, the J gene TRBJ1-5, with 7 positions matching TRBD1. V trimming: 3 bases; J trimming: 2 bases; junction bases outside the gene matches: 4. CDR1 is LGHDT, CDR2 YNNKEL, per germline (reference sequence). The CDR3 runs to 15 residues. The CDR3 DNA follows: TGTGCCAGCAGCCATAGGACAGGCGGCAATCAGCCCCAGCATTTT. Protein sequence: CASSHRTGGNQPQHF.

Ten or more counts support this clonotype. This chain links TRBV5-1 with TRBJ1-1; D ambiguous. The CDR3 runs to 16 residues. The V gene lost 0 bases and the J gene lost 1 base, with 13 bases spanning the gap. Germline values: CDR1 SGHRS, CDR2 YFSETQ. As DNA, the CDR3 is TGCGCCAGCAGCTTGGGGTCCAGTATTCGGAACACTGAAGCTTTCTTT. It translates to CASSLGSSIRNTEAFF.

This clonotype was detected many times. The V and J genes are TRBV2 and TRBJ1-4; TRBD1 is a possible D gene (6 bases). The germline V gene encodes CDR1 SNHLY and CDR2 FYNNEI. V lost 3 bases and J 8 bases, leaving 13 bases between the germline ends. The CDR3 totals 14 residues. The DNA for the CDR3 is TGTGCCAGCAGTGATGAACAGGGTGGAGAAAAACTGTTTTTT. Translating gives CASSDEQGGEKLFF.

This clonotype has just a few counts. The chain recombines TRBV7-8 with TRBJ1-1; D possibly corresponds to TRBD1 (6 bases). The V end lost 7 bases, the J end lost 0 bases, and 9 bases lay between the germline ends. Germline CDR1 SGHVS, CDR2 FQNEAQ. This CDR3 has 13 residues. Here the CDR3 reads CASTGQLNTEAFF. The CDR3 nucleotides read TGTGCCAGCACCGGACAGTTGAACACTGAAGCTTTCTTT.

This clonotype was picked up many times. The chain is built from TRBV20-1 and TRBJ2-1, with 12 bases identical to TRBD2. The germline V gene has CDR1 DFQATT and CDR2 SNEGSKA (reference sequence). J gave up 1 base and V 6 bases, and 4 bases lay outside the gene matches. This CDR3 is 15 amino acids long. The CDR3 reads CSAPTSGSSYNEQFF. CDR3 coding DNA: TGCAGTGCCCCGACTAGCGGGAGTTCCTACAATGAGCAGTTCTTC.